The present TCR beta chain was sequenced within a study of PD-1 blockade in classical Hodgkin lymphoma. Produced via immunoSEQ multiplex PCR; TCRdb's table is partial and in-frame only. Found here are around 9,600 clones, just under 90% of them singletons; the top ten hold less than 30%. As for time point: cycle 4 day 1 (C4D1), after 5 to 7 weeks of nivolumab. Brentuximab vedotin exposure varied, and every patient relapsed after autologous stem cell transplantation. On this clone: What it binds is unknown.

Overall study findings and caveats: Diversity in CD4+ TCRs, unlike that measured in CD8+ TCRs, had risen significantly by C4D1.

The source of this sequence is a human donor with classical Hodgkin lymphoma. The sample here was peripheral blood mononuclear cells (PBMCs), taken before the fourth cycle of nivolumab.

The DNA of the CDR3 is TGTGCCAGCAGCTTAGCCCCAAATCTTTTCACAGATACGCAGTATTTT. It translates to CASSLAPNLFTDTQYF. This chain joins TRBV7-9 and TRBJ2-3, with D hard to call. Germline loops: CDR1 SEHNR, CDR2 FQNEAQ (reference sequence). CDR3 size: 16 residues. The V end lost 0 bases, the J end lost 2 bases, and 12 bases lay between the germline ends. The complete variable domain, with remaining parts taken from reference TRBV7-9 and TRBJ2-3, reads DTGVSQNPRHKITKRGQNVTFRCDPISEHNRLYWYRQTLGQGPEFLTYFQNEAQLEKSRLLSDRFSAERPKGSFSTLEIQRTEQGDSAMYLCASSLAPNLFTDTQYFGPGTRLTVL.